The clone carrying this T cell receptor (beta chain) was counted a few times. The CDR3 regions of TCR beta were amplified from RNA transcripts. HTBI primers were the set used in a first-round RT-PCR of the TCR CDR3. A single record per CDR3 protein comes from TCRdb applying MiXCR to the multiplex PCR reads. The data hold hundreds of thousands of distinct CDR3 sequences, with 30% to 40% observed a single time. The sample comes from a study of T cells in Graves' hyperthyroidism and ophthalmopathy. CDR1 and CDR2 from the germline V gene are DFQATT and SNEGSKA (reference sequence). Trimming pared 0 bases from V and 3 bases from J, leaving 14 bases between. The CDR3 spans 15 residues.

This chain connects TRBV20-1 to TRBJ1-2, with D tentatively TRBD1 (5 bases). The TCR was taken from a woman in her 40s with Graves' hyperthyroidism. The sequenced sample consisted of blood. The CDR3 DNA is TGCAGTGCTAGAGATTACCAGGGAATAGACTATGGCTACACCTTC. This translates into CSARDYQGIDYGYTF.